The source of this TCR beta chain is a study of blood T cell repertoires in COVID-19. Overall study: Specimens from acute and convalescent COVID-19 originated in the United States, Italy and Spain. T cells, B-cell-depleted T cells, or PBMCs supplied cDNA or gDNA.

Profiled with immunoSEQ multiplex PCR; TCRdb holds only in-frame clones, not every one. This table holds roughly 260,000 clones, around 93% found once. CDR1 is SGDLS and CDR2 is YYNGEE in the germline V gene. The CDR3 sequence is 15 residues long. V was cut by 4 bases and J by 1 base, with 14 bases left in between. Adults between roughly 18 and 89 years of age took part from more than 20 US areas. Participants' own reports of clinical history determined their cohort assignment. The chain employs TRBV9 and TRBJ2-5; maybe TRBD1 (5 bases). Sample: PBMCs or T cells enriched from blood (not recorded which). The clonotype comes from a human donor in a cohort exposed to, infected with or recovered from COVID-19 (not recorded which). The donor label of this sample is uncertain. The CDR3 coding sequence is TGTGCCAGCAGCCCAACCGCAGGGTTCCAAGAGACCCAGTACTTC. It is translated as CASSPTAGFQETQYF.